What follows is one T cell receptor beta chain and its context. Its antigen is not identified. This record comes from a study of cytotoxic CD8 clonotypes in ibrutinib-treated CLL. Study observations and caveats: Age-matched healthy donor levels were exceeded by baseline clonality, which tracked circulating CD8+ T-cell counts.

Trimming shortened V by 11 bases and J by 0 bases, and 20 bases separated the two germline ends. The CDR3 is 15 residues long. CDR1 SNHLY and CDR2 FYNNEI come from the germline V gene. The protocol was immunoSEQ multiplex PCR, while the TCRdb copy is restricted to in-frame clones and leaves out a portion. The table has roughly 200,000 clones, roughly 73% seen once. The sequence was obtained from a human donor with chronic lymphocytic leukemia. This material consisted of PBMCs, taken after 12 months of ibrutinib treatment. This rearrangement joins TRBV2 to TRBJ2-7; a weak D match, TRBD2 (5 bases). CDR3 loop: CAGTPGRVSSYEQYF. For the CDR3, the DNA is TGTGCCGGCACCCCTGGGCGGGTAAGCTCCTACGAGCAGTACTTC.